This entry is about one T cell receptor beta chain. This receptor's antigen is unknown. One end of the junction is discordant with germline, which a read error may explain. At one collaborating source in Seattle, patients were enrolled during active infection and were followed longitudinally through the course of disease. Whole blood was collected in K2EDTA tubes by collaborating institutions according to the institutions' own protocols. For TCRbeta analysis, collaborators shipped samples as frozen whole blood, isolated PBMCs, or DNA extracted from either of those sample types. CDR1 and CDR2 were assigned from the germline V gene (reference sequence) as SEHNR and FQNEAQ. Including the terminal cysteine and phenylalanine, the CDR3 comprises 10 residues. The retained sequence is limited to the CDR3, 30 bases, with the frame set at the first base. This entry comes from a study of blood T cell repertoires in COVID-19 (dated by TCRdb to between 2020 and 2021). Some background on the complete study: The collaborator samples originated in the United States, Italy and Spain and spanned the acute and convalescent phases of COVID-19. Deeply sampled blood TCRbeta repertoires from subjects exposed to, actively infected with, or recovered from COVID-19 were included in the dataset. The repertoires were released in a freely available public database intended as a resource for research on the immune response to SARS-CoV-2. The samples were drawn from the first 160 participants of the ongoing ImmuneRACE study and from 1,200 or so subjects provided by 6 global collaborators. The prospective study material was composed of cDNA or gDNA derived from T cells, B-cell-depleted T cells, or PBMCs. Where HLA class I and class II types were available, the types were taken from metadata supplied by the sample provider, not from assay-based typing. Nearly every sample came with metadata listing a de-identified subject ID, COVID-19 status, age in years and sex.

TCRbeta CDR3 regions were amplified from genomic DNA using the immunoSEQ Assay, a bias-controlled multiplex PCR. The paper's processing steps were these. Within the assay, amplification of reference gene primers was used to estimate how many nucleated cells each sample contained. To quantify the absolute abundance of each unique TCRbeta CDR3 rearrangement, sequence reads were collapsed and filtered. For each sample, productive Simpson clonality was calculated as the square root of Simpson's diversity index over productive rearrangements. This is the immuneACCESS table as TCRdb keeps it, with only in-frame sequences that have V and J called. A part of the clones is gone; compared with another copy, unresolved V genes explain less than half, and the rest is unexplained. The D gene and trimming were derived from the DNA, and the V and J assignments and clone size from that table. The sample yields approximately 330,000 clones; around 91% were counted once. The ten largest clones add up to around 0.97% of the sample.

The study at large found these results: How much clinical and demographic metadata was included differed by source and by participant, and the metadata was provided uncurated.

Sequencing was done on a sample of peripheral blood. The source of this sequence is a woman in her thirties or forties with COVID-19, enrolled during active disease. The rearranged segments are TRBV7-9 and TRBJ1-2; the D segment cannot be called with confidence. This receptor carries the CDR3 CASSYLVPAF. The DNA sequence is TGTGCCAGCAGCTACCTAGTTCCGGCCTTC. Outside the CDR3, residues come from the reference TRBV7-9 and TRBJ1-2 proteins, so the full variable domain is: DTGVSQNPRHKITKRGQNVTFRCDPISEHNRLYWYRQTLGQGPEFLTYFQNEAQLEKSRLLSDRFSAERPKGSFSTLEIQRTEQGDSAMYLCASSYLVPAFGSGTRLTVV.